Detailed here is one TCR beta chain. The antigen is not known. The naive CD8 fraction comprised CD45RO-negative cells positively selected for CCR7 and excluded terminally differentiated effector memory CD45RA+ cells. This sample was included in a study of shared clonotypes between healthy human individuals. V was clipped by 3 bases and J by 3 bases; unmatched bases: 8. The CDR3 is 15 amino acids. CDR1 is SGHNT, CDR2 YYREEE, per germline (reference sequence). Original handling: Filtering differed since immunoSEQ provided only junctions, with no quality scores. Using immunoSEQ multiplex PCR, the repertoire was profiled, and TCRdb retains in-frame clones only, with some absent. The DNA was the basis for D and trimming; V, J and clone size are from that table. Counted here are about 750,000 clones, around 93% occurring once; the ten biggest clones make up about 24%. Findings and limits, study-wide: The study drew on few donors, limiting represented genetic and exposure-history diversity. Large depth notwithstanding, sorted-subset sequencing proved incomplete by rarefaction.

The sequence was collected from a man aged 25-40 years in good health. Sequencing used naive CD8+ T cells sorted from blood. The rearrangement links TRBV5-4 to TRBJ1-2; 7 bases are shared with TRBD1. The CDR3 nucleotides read TGTGCCAGCAGCTACACGACAGGGACCGACTATGGCTACACCTTC. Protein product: CASSYTTGTDYGYTF.